The next 19 T cell receptor beta chains were all read from a single sample in a study of cytomegalovirus exposure and HLA in healthy donors. Primers: 60 Vbeta forward and 13 Jbeta reverse. Produced via immunoSEQ multiplex PCR; TCRdb's table is partial and in-frame only. The table has approximately 190,000 clones, roughly 76% seen once. The specimen was PBMCs. All receptors come from a man aged 35 to 55 in good health and CMV-seropositive.

The rearrangement uses TRBV7-6 and TRBJ2-7; 11 bases match TRBD1. This CDR3 is 17 amino acids long. CDR1 is SGHVS and CDR2 is FNYEAQ in the germline V gene. Losses at the gene ends were 4 bases for V and 3 bases for J; bases not matched to a gene: 11. The CDR3 DNA follows: TGTGCCAGCAGCTCAATAATCCGGGACAGGGGGGACTACGAGCAGTACTTC. As protein: CASSSIIRDRGDYEQYF.

This clone was picked up a small number of times. The chain joins TRBV7-2 to TRBJ2-7; 8 positions agree with TRBD2. Germline V lookup: CDR1 SGHTA, CDR2 FQGNSA. V shed 1 base, J shed 1 base, and the junction held 9 bases outside the gene matches. The CDR3 totals 17 residues. CDR3 in amino acids: CASSLESGGALSYEQYF. Here the CDR3 DNA reads TGTGCCAGCAGCTTAGAATCCGGGGGGGCCCTTTCCTACGAGCAGTACTTC.

Notes on this clone: One end of the junction varies from germline; a read error may be responsible. CDR3 in DNA: TGTGCCACCAGCGGAGACTTCCCCTCCGAGCAGTTCTTC. It translates to CATSGDFPSEQFF. The chain employs TRBV15 and TRBJ2-1; D uncertain. The length of the CDR3 is 13 residues. Germline lookup yields CDR1 LNHNV and CDR2 YYDKDF (reference sequence).

This chain joins TRBV2 and TRBJ1-5; 9 bases map to TRBD1. The CDR3 totals 14 residues. J lost 5 bases, V lost 6 bases, and 5 bases had no gene match. CDR1 and CDR2 (germline): SNHLY, FYNNEI. CDR3 sequence reads: CASRRRQGDQPQHF. As DNA, the CDR3 is TGTGCCAGCAGGCGACGACAGGGGGATCAGCCCCAGCATTTT.

The genes are TRBV7-2 and TRBJ2-7; 12 bases agree with TRBD2. Germline assignment: CDR1 SGHTA and CDR2 FQGNSA. CDR3 length equals 15 residues. V trimming: 5 bases; J trimming: 2 bases; junction bases outside the gene matches: 4. CDR3 region: CASSTTSGGTYEQYF. The CDR3, as DNA: TGTGCCAGCAGCACCACTAGCGGGGGGACCTACGAGCAGTACTTC.

V gene TRBV7-8 combines with J gene TRBJ1-3, with TRBD1 identical over 8 bases. The CDR3 sequence is 16 residues long. The V segment lost 5 bases and the J segment 4 bases; nucleotides outside the gene matches: 10. Germline CDR1 is SGHVS and CDR2 is FQNEAQ. CDR3 protein: CASSPKQAGGGNTIYF. In DNA form, the CDR3 reads TGTGCCAGCAGCCCAAAGCAGGCAGGGGGCGGAAACACCATATATTTT.

The chain joins TRBV6-1 to TRBJ2-7, with TRBD1 identical over 8 bases. The CDR3 has 17 amino acids. J gave up 4 bases and V 2 bases, and 13 bases lay outside the gene matches. Germline CDR1 is MNHNS and CDR2 is SASEGT. The CDR3 protein is CASSETRGSRGLYEQYF. CDR3 nucleotide sequence: TGTGCCAGCAGTGAAACGAGGGGGTCCAGGGGGCTTTACGAGCAGTACTTC.

This sequence joins TRBV2 and TRBJ1-6; TRBD1 agrees at 7 bases. Germline lookup yields CDR1 SNHLY and CDR2 FYNNEI. J lost 4 bases, V lost 3 bases, and 0 bases had no gene match. CDR3 length: 14 amino acids. This CDR3 reads CASSEDRYNSPLHF. In nucleotides, the CDR3 is TGTGCCAGCAGTGAGGACAGGTATAATTCACCCCTCCACTTT.

The rearrangement joins TRBV7-8 to TRBJ2-7, with TRBD2 as a possible D gene (7 bases). V gave up 3 bases and J gave up 5 bases, with 14 bases separating them. The CDR3 is 14 amino acids. Germline CDR1 SGHVS, CDR2 FQNEAQ. The CDR3 here is CASSFTGGQNEQYF. CDR3 DNA sequence: TGTGCCAGCAGCTTTACGGGGGGCCAAAACGAGCAGTACTTC.

The chain combines TRBV6-1 with TRBJ2-2; D is perhaps TRBD1 (6 bases). The CDR3 contains 17 residues. Looked up from germline, CDR1 is MNHNS and CDR2 is SASEGT. V lost 4 bases to trimming and J lost 4 bases, with 19 bases between them. The CDR3 DNA reads as TGTGCCAGCAGTGCAAAAGTGACCAGGGGCCCCACCGGGGAGCTGTTTTTT. This codes for CASSAKVTRGPTGELFF.

The CDR3 loop reads CASSTGTDNYGYTF. CDR3 nucleotide sequence: TGTGCCAGCAGCACTGGGACAGACAACTATGGCTACACCTTC. The chain joins TRBV5-6 to TRBJ1-2, with 7 positions matching TRBD1. The ends lost 4 bases at V and 2 bases at J; junction bases unmatched: 5. This CDR3 contains 14 residues. Germline V CDR1 and CDR2: SGHDT, YYEEEE.

This chain links TRBV7-2 with TRBJ2-5; TRBD2 agrees at 7 bases. The CDR3 length is 13 residues. The junction had 5 bases not matched to a gene; V was cut back by 5 bases and J by 5 bases. The germline V gene encodes CDR1 SGHTA and CDR2 FQGNSA. The CDR3 coding sequence is TGTGCCAGCAGCCGGGACTACCTCGAGACCCAGTACTTC. Amino acids: CASSRDYLETQYF.

This chain connects TRBV18 to TRBJ1-2; D is undetermined. V shed 3 bases and J shed 1 base, with 12 bases lying between them. CDR1 and CDR2 from the germline V gene are KGHSH and LQKENI. CDR3 size: 15 residues. The CDR3: CASSPSLESNYGYTF. DNA of the CDR3: TGTGCCAGCTCACCTTCGCTAGAAAGTAACTATGGCTACACCTTC.

The CDR3 spells CASSQDNLGQDVKYNEQFF. The CDR3 region has the DNA TGTGCCAGCAGCCAAGATAATCTGGGCCAAGACGTCAAATACAATGAGCAGTTCTTC. V and J are TRBV4-2 and TRBJ2-1; D unresolved. Trimming removed 0 bases at V and 4 bases at J, with 22 bases between. Germline CDR1 and CDR2: LGHNA and YNFKEQ. The length of the CDR3 is 19 residues.

V is TRBV5-1 and J is TRBJ2-1, with D tentatively TRBD2 (6 bases). Germline CDR1 reads SGHRS; CDR2 reads YFSETQ. CDR3 length: 15 residues. V lost 2 bases and J 7 bases, leaving 16 bases between the germline ends. In nucleotides, the CDR3 is TGCGCCAGCAGCTTAAGGGCGCCGGGGGATAATGAGCAGTTCTTC. This gives the protein CASSLRAPGDNEQFF.

The chain joins TRBV28 to TRBJ1-2, with TRBD1 as a possible D gene (6 bases). The CDR3 spans 16 residues. The germline V and J ends were trimmed by 1 base and 6 bases, with 18 bases remaining between them. Germline assignment: CDR1 MDHEN and CDR2 SYDVKM. CDR3 nucleotides: TGTGCCAGCAGTTTATACGGTACAGGGAAAGATGATGGCTACACCTTC. Its translation is CASSLYGTGKDDGYTF.

V gene TRBV19 combines with J gene TRBJ1-5; 9 bases are shared with TRBD1. CDR1 is LNHDA and CDR2 is SQIVND in the germline V gene (reference sequence). CDR3 length equals 14 residues. After removal of 7 bases from V and 6 bases from J, the junction contained 7 bases not matched to a gene. The DNA for the CDR3 is TGTGCCAGTACCACAGGGGGCATTAGTCAGCCCCAGCATTTT. Protein sequence: CASTTGGISQPQHF.

The V call is TRBV7-3, the J call TRBJ1-5; D is unresolved. This CDR3 contains 14 residues. V was cut by 4 bases and J by 0 bases, with 7 bases left in between. Germline assignment: CDR1 SGHTA and CDR2 FQGTGA. CDR3 sequence: CASSYTASNQPQHF. CDR3 sequence (DNA): TGTGCCAGCAGCTACACAGCTAGCAATCAGCCCCAGCATTTT.

The CDR3 spells CATRGGNQPQHF. The CDR3 nucleotides are TGTGCCACCAGGGGAGGCAATCAGCCCCAGCATTTT. The V call is TRBV19, the J call TRBJ1-5; weak D call: TRBD1 (6 bases). CDR1 and CDR2 (germline): LNHDA, SQIVND (reference sequence). CDR3 length: 12 residues. V lost 10 bases and J 2 bases, leaving 9 bases between the germline ends.